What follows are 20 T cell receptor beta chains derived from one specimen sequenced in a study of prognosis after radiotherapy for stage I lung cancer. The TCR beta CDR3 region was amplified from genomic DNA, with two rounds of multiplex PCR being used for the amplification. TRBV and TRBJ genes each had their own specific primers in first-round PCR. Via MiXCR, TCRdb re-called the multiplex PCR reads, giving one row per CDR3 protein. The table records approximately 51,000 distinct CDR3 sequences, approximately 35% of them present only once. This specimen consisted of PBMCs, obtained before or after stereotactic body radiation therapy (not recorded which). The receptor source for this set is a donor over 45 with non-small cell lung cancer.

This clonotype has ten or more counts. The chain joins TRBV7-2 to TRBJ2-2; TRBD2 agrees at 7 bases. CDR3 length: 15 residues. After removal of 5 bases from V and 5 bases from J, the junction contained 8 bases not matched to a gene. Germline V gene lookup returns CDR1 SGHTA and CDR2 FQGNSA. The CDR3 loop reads CASSPLAGVTGELFF. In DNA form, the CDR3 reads TGTGCCAGCAGCCCCCTCGCGGGAGTTACCGGGGAGCTGTTTTTT.

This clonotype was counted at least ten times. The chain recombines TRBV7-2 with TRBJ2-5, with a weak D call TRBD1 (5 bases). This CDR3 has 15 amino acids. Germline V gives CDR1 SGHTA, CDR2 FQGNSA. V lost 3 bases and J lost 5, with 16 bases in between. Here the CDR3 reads CASSFNQGQSETQYF. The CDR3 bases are TGTGCCAGCAGCTTTAACCAGGGTCAATCTGAGACCCAGTACTTC.

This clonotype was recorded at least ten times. The CDR3 nucleotides are TGCAGTGCTAGAGGCCTTTTCCCTAATAGGGAGAACGGTGCGACCTACAATGAGCAGTTCTTC. It is translated as CSARGLFPNRENGATYNEQFF. This sequence joins TRBV20-1 and TRBJ2-1; tentatively, D is TRBD2 (5 bases). The CDR3 runs 21 residues. CDR1 is DFQATT, CDR2 SNEGSKA, per germline (reference sequence). The V gene lost 1 base and the J gene lost 2 bases, with 30 bases spanning the gap.

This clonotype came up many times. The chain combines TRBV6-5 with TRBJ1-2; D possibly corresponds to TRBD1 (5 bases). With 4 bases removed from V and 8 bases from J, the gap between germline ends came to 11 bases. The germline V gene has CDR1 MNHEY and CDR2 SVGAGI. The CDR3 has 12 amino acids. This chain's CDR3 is CASSFEGRGYTF. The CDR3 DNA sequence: TGTGCCAGCAGTTTTGAGGGACGGGGCTACACCTTC.

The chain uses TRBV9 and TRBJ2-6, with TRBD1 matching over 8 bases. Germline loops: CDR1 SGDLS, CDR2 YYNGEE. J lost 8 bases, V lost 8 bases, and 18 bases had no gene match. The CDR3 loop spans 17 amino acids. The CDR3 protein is CASPSVQGALGSNVLTF. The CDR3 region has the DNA TGTGCCAGTCCTTCGGTGCAGGGGGCGTTAGGGTCCAACGTCCTGACTTTC.

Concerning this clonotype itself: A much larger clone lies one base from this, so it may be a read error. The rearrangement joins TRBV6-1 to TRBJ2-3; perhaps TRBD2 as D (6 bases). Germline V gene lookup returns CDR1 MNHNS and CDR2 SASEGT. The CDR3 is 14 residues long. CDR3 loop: CDSRAGRLGDTQYF. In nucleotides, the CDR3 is TGTGACAGCAGGGCGGGAAGGTTGGGAGATACGCAGTATTTT.

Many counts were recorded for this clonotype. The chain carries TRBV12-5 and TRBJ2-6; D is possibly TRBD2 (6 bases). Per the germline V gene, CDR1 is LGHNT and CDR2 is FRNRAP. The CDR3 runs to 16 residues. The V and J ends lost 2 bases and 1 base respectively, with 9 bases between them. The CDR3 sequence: CASGLLRGSGANVLTF. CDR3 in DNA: TGTGCTAGTGGTTTGCTTCGGGGGTCTGGGGCCAACGTCCTGACTTTC. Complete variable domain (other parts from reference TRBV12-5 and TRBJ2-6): DARVTQTPRHKVTEMGQEVTMRCQPILGHNTVFWYRQTMMQGLELLAYFRNRAPLDDSGMPKDRFSAEMPDATLATLKIQPSEPRDSAVYFCASGLLRGSGANVLTFGAGSRLTVL.

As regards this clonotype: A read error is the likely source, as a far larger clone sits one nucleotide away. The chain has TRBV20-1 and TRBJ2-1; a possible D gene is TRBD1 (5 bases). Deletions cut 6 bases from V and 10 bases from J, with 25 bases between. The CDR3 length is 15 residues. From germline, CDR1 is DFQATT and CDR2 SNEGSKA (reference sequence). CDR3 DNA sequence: TGCAGTGCCAGACATGGAAAACACAGGACCTACGAGCAGTTCTTC. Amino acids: CSARHGKHRTYEQFF.

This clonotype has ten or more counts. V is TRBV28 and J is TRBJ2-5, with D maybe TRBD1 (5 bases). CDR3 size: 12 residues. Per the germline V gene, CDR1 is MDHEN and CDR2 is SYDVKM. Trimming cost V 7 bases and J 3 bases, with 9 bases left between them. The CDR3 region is CASNRQKETQYF. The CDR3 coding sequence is TGTGCCAGCAATAGACAGAAAGAGACCCAGTACTTC.

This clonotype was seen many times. The CDR3 bases are TGTGCCAGCAGCTTAGCGCGAGGCGATCAGCCCCAGCATTTT. This translates into CASSLARGDQPQHF. The gene calls are TRBV7-2 and TRBJ1-5; unclear D gene. From germline, CDR1 is SGHTA and CDR2 FQGNSA. This CDR3 has 14 amino acids. The V end was cut by 0 bases, the J end by 5 bases, with 8 bases between.

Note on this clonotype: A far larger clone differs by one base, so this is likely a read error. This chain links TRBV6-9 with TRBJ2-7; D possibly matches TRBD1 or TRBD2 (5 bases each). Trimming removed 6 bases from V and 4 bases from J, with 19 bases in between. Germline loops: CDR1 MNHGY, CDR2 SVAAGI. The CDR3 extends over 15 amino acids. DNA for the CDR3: TGTGCCAGCAGATCACCTAGAGGGGCGATTTACGAGCAGTACTTC. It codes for CASRSPRGAIYEQYF.

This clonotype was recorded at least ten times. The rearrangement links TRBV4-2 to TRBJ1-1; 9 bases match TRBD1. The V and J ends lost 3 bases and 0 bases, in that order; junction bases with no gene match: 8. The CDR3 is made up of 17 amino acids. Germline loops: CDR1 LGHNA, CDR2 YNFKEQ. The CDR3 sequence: CASSQQTGGSMNTEAFF. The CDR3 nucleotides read TGTGCCAGCAGCCAGCAGACAGGGGGGAGCATGAACACTGAAGCTTTCTTT.

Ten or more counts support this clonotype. The CDR3 sequence is CATSRDGYEQYF. The CDR3 nucleotides read TGTGCCACCAGCAGAGACGGTTACGAGCAGTACTTC. The rearrangement joins TRBV15 to TRBJ2-7; no clear D. Germline V gene sequence: CDR1 LNHNV, CDR2 YYDKDF (reference sequence). The CDR3 runs 12 residues. V lost 0 bases and J lost 4, with 4 bases in between.

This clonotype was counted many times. The CDR3 reads CASKGGGESGELFF. The CDR3 region has the DNA TGTGCTAGTAAAGGTGGGGGCGAGTCCGGGGAGCTGTTTTTT. V and J are TRBV12-5 and TRBJ2-2; D possibly corresponds to TRBD1 (6 bases). Trimming removed 8 bases at V and 6 bases at J, with 16 bases between. Germline assignment: CDR1 LGHNT and CDR2 FRNRAP. The CDR3 runs 14 residues.

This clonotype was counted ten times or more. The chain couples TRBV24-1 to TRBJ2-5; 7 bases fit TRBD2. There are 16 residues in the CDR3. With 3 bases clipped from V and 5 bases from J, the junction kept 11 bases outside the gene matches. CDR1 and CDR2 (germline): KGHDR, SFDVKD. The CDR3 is CATSDTGRLGGETQYF. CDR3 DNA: TGTGCCACCAGTGATACGGGCAGGTTGGGGGGGGAGACCCAGTACTTC.

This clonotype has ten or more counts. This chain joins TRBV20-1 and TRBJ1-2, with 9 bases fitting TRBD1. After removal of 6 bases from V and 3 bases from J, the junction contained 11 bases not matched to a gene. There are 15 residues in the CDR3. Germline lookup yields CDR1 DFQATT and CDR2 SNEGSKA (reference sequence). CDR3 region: CSARVTGGVDYGYTF. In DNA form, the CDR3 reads TGCAGTGCACGAGTTACAGGGGGCGTCGACTATGGCTACACCTTC.

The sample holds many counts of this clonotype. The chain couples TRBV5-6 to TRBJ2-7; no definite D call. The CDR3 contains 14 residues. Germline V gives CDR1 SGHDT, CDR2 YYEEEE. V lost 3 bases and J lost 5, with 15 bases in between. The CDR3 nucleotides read TGTGCCAGCAGCTCTTACTGGACGGCGCACGAGCAGTACTTC. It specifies CASSSYWTAHEQYF.

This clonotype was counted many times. CDR3 in amino acids: CASSPPGLAAYEQYF. The CDR3 DNA reads TGTGCCAGCAGCCCTCCGGGACTAGCTGCTTACGAGCAGTACTTC. The V call is TRBV3-1, the J call TRBJ2-7; the match to TRBD2 covers 9 bases. V shed 4 bases, J shed 4 bases, and the junction held 8 bases outside the gene matches. Germline CDR1 LGHDT, CDR2 YNNKEL (reference sequence). There are 15 residues in the CDR3.

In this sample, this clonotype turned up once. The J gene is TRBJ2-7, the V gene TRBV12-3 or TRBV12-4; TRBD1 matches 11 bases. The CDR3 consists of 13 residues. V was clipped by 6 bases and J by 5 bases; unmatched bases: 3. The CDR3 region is CASRPGQGDEQYF. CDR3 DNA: TGTGCCAGCAGACCGGGACAGGGGGACGAGCAGTACTTC.

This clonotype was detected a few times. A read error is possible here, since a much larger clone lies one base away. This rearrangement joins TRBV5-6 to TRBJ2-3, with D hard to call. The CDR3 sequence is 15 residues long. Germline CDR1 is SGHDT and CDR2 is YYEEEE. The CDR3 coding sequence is TGTACCAGCAGCTTGGGCGACTCCTGGACAGATACGCAGTATTTT. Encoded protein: CTSSLGDSWTDTQYF.